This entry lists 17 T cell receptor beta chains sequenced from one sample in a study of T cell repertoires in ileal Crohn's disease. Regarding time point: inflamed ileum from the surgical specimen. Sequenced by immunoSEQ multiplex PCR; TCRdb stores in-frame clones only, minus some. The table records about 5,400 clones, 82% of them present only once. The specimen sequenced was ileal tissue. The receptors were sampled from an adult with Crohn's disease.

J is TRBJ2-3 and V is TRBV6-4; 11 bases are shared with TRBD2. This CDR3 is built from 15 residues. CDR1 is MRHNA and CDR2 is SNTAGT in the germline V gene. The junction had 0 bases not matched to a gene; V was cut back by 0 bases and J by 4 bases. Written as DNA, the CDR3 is TGTGCCAGCAGTGACTCTAGCGGGGGGGCAGATACGCAGTATTTT. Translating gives CASSDSSGGADTQYF.

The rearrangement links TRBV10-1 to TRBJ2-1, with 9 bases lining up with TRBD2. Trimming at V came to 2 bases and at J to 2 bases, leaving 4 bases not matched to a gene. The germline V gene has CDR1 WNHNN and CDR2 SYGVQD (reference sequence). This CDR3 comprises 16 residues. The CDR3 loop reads CASSELAGFTYNEQFF. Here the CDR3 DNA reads TGCGCCAGCAGTGAGCTAGCGGGATTTACCTACAATGAGCAGTTCTTC.

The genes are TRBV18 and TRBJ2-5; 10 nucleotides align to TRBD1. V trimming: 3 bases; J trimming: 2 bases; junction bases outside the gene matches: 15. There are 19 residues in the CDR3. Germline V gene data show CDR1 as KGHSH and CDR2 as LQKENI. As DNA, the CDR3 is TGTGCCAGCTCACCTCCAAGGGGGACAGGGGAAGTAAAGCAAGAGACCCAGTACTTC. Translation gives CASSPPRGTGEVKQETQYF.

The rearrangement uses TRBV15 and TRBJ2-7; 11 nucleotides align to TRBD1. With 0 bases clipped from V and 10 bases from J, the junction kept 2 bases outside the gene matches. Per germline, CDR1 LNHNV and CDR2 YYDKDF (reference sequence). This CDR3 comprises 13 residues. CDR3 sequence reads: CATSRDRTGGQYF. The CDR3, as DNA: TGTGCCACCAGCAGAGATAGGACAGGGGGCCAGTACTTC.

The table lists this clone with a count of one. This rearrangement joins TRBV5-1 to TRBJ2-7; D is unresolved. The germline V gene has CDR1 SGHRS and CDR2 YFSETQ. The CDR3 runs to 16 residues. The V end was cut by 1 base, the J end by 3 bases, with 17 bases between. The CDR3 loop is CASSLTTPTPNYEQYF. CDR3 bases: TGCGCCAGCAGCTTGACGACACCGACCCCTAACTACGAGCAGTACTTC.

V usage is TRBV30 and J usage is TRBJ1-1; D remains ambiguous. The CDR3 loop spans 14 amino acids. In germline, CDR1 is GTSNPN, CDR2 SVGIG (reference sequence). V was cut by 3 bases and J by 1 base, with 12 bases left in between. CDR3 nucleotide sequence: TGTGCCTGGAGGATTCTCCTGACGAACACTGAAGCTTTCTTT. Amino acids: CAWRILLTNTEAFF.

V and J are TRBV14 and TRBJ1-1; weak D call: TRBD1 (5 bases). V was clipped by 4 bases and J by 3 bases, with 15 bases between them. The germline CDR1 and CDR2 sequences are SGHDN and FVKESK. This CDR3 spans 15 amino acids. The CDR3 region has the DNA TGTGCCAGCAGCCGTGGTTGGGGCCCCTACACTGAAGCTTTCTTT. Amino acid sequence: CASSRGWGPYTEAFF.

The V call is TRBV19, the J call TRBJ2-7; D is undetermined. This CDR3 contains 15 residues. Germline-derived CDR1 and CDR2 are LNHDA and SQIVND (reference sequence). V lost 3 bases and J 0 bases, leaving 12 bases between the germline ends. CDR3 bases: TGTGCCAGTAGTATCGCGGCAGAAGTCTCCTACGAGCAGTACTTC. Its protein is CASSIAAEVSYEQYF.

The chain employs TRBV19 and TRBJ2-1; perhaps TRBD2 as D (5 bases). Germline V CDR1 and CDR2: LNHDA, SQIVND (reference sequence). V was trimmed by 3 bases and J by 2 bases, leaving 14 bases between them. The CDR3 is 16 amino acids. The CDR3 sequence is CASSIGVKVTYNEQFF. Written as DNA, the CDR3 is TGTGCCAGTAGTATCGGGGTGAAGGTGACCTACAATGAGCAGTTCTTC. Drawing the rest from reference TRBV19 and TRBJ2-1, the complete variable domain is DGGITQSPKYLFRKEGQNVTLSCEQNLNHDAMYWYRQDPGQGLRLIYYSQIVNDFQKGDIAEGYSVSREKKESFPLTVTSAQKNPTAFYLCASSIGVKVTYNEQFFGPGTRLTVL.

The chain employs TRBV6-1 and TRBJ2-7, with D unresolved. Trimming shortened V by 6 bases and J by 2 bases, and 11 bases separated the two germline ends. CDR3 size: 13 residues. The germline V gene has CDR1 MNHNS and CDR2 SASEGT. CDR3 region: CASRVDATYEQYF. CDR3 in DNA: TGTGCCAGCAGGGTGGACGCCACCTACGAGCAGTACTTC.

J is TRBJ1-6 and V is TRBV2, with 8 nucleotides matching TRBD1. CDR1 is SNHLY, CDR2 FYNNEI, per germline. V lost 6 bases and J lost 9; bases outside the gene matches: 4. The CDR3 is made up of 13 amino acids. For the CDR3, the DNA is TGTGCCAGCAGCCAGGGGGCTGTTTCACCCCTCCACTTT. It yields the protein CASSQGAVSPLHF.

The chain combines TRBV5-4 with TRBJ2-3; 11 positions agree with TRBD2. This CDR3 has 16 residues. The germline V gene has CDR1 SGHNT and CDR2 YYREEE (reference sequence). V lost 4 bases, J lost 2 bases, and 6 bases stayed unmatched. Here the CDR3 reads CASSRGLAENTDTQYF. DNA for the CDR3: TGTGCCAGCAGCCGGGGACTAGCGGAAAACACAGATACGCAGTATTTT.

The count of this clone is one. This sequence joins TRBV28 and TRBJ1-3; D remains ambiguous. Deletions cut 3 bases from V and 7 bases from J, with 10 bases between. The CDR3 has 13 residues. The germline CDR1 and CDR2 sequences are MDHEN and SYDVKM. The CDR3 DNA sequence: TGTGCCAGCAGTTTGGAACAGACGAACACCATATATTTT. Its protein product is CASSLEQTNTIYF.

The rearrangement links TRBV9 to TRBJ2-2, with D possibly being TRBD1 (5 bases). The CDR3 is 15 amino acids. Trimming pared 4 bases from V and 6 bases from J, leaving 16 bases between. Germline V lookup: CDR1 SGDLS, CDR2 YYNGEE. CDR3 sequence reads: CASSSQGVGAGELFF. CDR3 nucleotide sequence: TGTGCCAGCAGCTCCCAGGGTGTTGGGGCCGGGGAGCTGTTTTTT.

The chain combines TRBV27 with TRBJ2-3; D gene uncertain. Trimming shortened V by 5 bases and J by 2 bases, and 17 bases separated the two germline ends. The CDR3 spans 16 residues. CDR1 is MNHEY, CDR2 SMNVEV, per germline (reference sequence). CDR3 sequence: CASSPSTQLYTDTQYF. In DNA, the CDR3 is TGTGCCAGCAGTCCCTCGACCCAGTTATACACAGATACGCAGTATTTT.

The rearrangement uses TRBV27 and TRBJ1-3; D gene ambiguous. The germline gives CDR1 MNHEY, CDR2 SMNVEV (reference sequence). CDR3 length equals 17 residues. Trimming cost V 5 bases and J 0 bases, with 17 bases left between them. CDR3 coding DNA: TGTGCCAGCAGTCCCAGCCAGGCCCAAATCTCTGGAAACACCATATATTTT. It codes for CASSPSQAQISGNTIYF.

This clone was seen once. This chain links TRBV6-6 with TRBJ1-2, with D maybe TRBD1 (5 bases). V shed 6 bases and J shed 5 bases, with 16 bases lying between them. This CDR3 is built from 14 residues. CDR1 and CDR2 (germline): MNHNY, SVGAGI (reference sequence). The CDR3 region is CASRSGGALYGYTF. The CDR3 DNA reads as TGTGCCAGCAGGTCAGGAGGGGCCCTGTATGGCTACACCTTC.